These 24 T cell receptor beta chains were sequenced from one sample in a study of shared clonotypes between healthy human individuals. Assay used: immunoSEQ multiplex PCR; TCRdb lists only in-frame clones, some missing. Among about half a million clones listed, 79% were seen once. Input material: PBMCs. These receptors all come from a woman aged 40 to 50 in good health. Some clones in this sample may be carry-over from other donors' samples.

The rearrangement uses TRBV5-4 and TRBJ1-1, with 7 bases matching TRBD1. The CDR3 has 16 amino acids. CDR1 is SGHNT and CDR2 is YYREEE in the germline V gene (reference sequence). V was pared by 3 bases and J by 3 bases, with 11 bases of the junction left unmatched. The CDR3 DNA is TGTGCCAGCAGCTCCCGCAGACAGGGAACGGACACTGAAGCTTTCTTT. It encodes CASSSRRQGTDTEAFF.

The chain couples TRBV9 to TRBJ2-7; 10 positions match TRBD1. J lost 6 bases, V lost 2 bases, and 11 bases had no gene match. The CDR3 totals 16 residues. Germline loops: CDR1 SGDLS, CDR2 YYNGEE. The CDR3 DNA is TGTGCCAGCAGCGTCGGTTTGGGACAGGGGTTAGGCGAGCAGTACTTC. It translates to CASSVGLGQGLGEQYF.

This chain links TRBV6-5 with TRBJ2-7, with a weak D call TRBD2 (6 bases). Germline CDR1 MNHEY, CDR2 SVGAGI. V was cut by 0 bases and J by 9 bases, with 18 bases left in between. The CDR3 is made up of 15 amino acids. In nucleotides, the CDR3 is TGTGCCAGCAGTTACTCGGTTAGCGGACTACGAGGGCAGTACTTC. It codes for CASSYSVSGLRGQYF.

The gene calls are TRBV7-6 and TRBJ2-7; 8 nucleotides agree with TRBD2. The CDR3 runs 16 residues. The V gene end was trimmed by 1 base and the J gene end by 2 bases; junction bases not matched to a gene: 7. The germline V gene has CDR1 SGHVS and CDR2 FNYEAQ. CDR3 nucleotides: TGTGCCAGCAGCTTAGGTGGCGGGAGGACAGCCTACGAGCAGTACTTC. This translates into CASSLGGGRTAYEQYF.

The rearrangement joins TRBV6-1 to TRBJ1-1; D is uncertain. Trimming cost V 3 bases and J 3 bases, with 11 bases left between them. The germline V gene has CDR1 MNHNS and CDR2 SASEGT. The length of the CDR3 is 14 residues. DNA of the CDR3: TGTGCCAGCAGTGATGTTGTTGGCTACACTGAAGCTTTCTTT. It specifies CASSDVVGYTEAFF.

The count of this clone is one. The rearrangement links TRBV11-2 to TRBJ1-1; tentatively, D is TRBD1 (6 bases). Trimming removed 4 bases from V and 6 bases from J, with 9 bases in between. From germline, CDR1 is SGHAT and CDR2 FQNNGV. The CDR3 spans 12 residues. The chain's CDR3 is CASSSDSPEAFF. CDR3 DNA sequence: TGTGCCAGCAGCTCGGACAGCCCTGAAGCTTTCTTT.

This chain links TRBV6-1 with TRBJ2-3; D unresolved. From germline, CDR1 is MNHNS and CDR2 SASEGT. V lost 8 bases and J lost 2, with 11 bases in between. This CDR3 has 13 residues. The CDR3 here is CASRSPNTDTQYF. The CDR3 DNA sequence: TGTGCCAGCCGCTCTCCGAACACAGATACGCAGTATTTT.

The CDR3 reads CASGLNLAGDATQYF. CDR3 nucleotide sequence: TGTGCTAGTGGTCTAAACCTAGCGGGAGACGCTACGCAGTATTTT. The chain carries TRBV12-5 and TRBJ2-3; the match to TRBD2 covers 10 bases. The V and J ends lost 5 bases and 8 bases, in that order; junction bases with no gene match: 10. The germline CDR1 and CDR2 sequences are LGHNT and FRNRAP. The CDR3 sequence is 15 residues long.

The V gene is TRBV4-1, the J gene TRBJ2-3; D ambiguous. V shed 3 bases and J shed 4 bases, with 11 bases lying between them. CDR3 length equals 14 residues. Germline V gene lookup returns CDR1 MGHRA and CDR2 YSYEKL. In DNA, the CDR3 is TGCGCCAGCAGCCAGCCTACAAGGGCAGATACGCAGTATTTT. The encoded protein is CASSQPTRADTQYF.

The CDR3 nucleotides read TGTGCCAGCAGCTTGGGGACAGGGGGCATTGAAAAACTGTTTTTT. The encoded protein is CASSLGTGGIEKLFF. The chain employs TRBV11-2 and TRBJ1-4; 12 positions agree with TRBD1. Germline CDR1 reads SGHAT; CDR2 reads FQNNGV. The length of the CDR3 is 15 residues. V lost 3 bases to trimming and J lost 7 bases; unmatched junction nucleotides: 3.

This clone was counted a few times. This chain connects TRBV5-6 to TRBJ1-2; the D is unclear. V lost 3 bases to trimming and J lost 4 bases, with 16 bases between them. CDR3 length equals 15 residues. The V gene's germline CDR1 is SGHDT and CDR2 YYEEEE. The CDR3 sequence: CASSSRTSHLYGYTF. In DNA, the CDR3 is TGTGCCAGCAGCTCCCGGACGTCGCACCTCTATGGCTACACCTTC.

This chain links TRBV10-1 with TRBJ2-2, with D perhaps being TRBD1 or TRBD2 (5 bases each). V was pared by 5 bases and J by 6 bases, with 16 bases between. This CDR3 has 15 amino acids. The V gene's germline CDR1 is WNHNN and CDR2 SYGVQD (reference sequence). The CDR3 DNA sequence: TGCGCCAGCAGTCCCGGGGCACCCCCAGCCGGGGAGCTGTTTTTT. This encodes CASSPGAPPAGELFF.

Turning to this clone: Other DNA variants within this sample encode the same CDR3. The V and J genes are TRBV27 and TRBJ1-1; D perhaps matches TRBD1 (6 bases). Germline CDR1 MNHEY, CDR2 SMNVEV (reference sequence). The CDR3 is 13 amino acids. V lost 5 bases and J 4 bases, leaving 11 bases between the germline ends. CDR3 region: CASSRQGGTEAFF. The CDR3 DNA reads as TGTGCCAGCAGTCGCCAAGGGGGCACTGAAGCTTTCTTT.

V and J are TRBV7-8 and TRBJ2-7; 9 bases agree with TRBD1. The J segment lost 5 bases and the V segment lost 1 base, leaving 12 bases of the junction unmatched. Germline V gene data show CDR1 as SGHVS and CDR2 as FQNEAQ. This CDR3 has 17 amino acids. CDR3 sequence: CASSLDGRGTGPNEQYF. The CDR3 DNA reads as TGTGCCAGCAGCTTAGATGGGCGGGGGACAGGGCCCAACGAGCAGTACTTC.

The chain is built from TRBV7-9 and TRBJ1-4; D is uncertain. CDR1 is SEHNR, CDR2 FQNEAQ, per germline (reference sequence). This CDR3 has 13 residues. V lost 6 bases to trimming and J lost 5 bases, with 10 bases between them. CDR3 sequence: CASSTDGNEKLFF. The DNA of the CDR3 is TGTGCCAGCAGTACCGACGGGAATGAAAAACTGTTTTTT. The full variable domain, rest sourced from reference TRBV7-9 and TRBJ1-4, is DTGVSQNPRHKITKRGQNVTFRCDPISEHNRLYWYRQTLGQGPEFLTYFQNEAQLEKSRLLSDRFSAERPKGSFSTLEIQRTEQGDSAMYLCASSTDGNEKLFFGSGTQLSVL.

V usage is TRBV9 and J usage is TRBJ1-1; D remains ambiguous. Trimming stripped 1 base from V and 1 base from J, with 8 bases between. CDR1 and CDR2 (germline): SGDLS, YYNGEE. This CDR3 has 14 amino acids. CDR3 nucleotide sequence: TGTGCCAGCAGCGTAAATTCGCGGAACACTGAAGCTTTCTTT. Translated: CASSVNSRNTEAFF.

The chain links TRBV7-9 to TRBJ2-2; the D gene is possibly TRBD1 (6 bases). The germline gives CDR1 SEHNR, CDR2 FQNEAQ (reference sequence). This CDR3 spans 16 amino acids. V was pared by 6 bases and J by 0 bases, with 14 bases between. CDR3 coding DNA: TGTGCCAGCAGACCCCTCTGGGACACGAACACCGGGGAGCTGTTTTTT. This codes for CASRPLWDTNTGELFF.

The gene calls are TRBV27 and TRBJ2-7, with 7 bases fitting TRBD1. The CDR3 totals 15 residues. V was pared by 2 bases and J by 2 bases, with 6 bases of the junction left unmatched. CDR1 is MNHEY, CDR2 SMNVEV, per germline (reference sequence). DNA for the CDR3: TGTGCCAGCAGTTTACACAGGGGATCCACCTACGAGCAGTACTTC. Protein product: CASSLHRGSTYEQYF.

The chain couples TRBV29-1 to TRBJ2-3; D may be TRBD1 (5 bases). V was pared by 6 bases and J by 2 bases, with 6 bases between. From germline, CDR1 is SQVTM and CDR2 ANQGSEA. The CDR3 is made up of 11 amino acids. The CDR3 reads CSVGHTDTQYF. The CDR3 nucleotides are TGCAGCGTCGGACACACAGATACGCAGTATTTT.

The V and J genes are TRBV19 and TRBJ2-5; 10 positions agree with TRBD2. CDR1 and CDR2 (germline): LNHDA, SQIVND (reference sequence). The CDR3 length is 18 residues. V trimming: 1 base; J trimming: 6 bases; junction bases outside the gene matches: 14. CDR3 sequence reads: CASSIARGLAGVAKTQYF. In DNA, the CDR3 is TGTGCCAGTAGTATAGCCCGCGGGCTAGCGGGAGTAGCGAAGACCCAGTACTTC.

The gene calls are TRBV5-7 and TRBJ1-1; tentatively, D is TRBD1 (5 bases). TRBV5-7 is assigned to the ORF class and has an uncertain function. The V gene lost 6 bases and the J gene lost 11 bases, with 23 bases spanning the gap. The CDR3 totals 14 residues. The CDR3 loop is CASTRRTPTGAAFF. The CDR3 DNA sequence: TGTGCCAGCACGAGGCGGACGCCCACAGGAGCGGCTTTCTTT.

CDR3 loop: CASSSRDLEQFF. CDR3 nucleotides: TGTGCCAGCAGTTCAAGGGACCTCGAGCAGTTCTTC. This sequence joins TRBV6-5 and TRBJ2-1, with D tentatively TRBD1 or TRBD2 (5 bases each). The CDR3 runs 12 residues. The V and J ends lost 4 bases and 10 bases respectively, with 11 bases between them. Germline CDR1 reads MNHEY; CDR2 reads SVGAGI.

The genes are TRBV19 and TRBJ1-2; D not resolved. The V gene lost 6 bases and the J gene lost 4 bases, with 12 bases spanning the gap. Germline CDR1 reads LNHDA; CDR2 reads SQIVND (reference sequence). This CDR3 region has 13 residues. This chain's CDR3 is CASSSPGFYGYTF. CDR3 DNA sequence: TGTGCCAGTAGCTCTCCGGGATTCTATGGCTACACCTTC.

The chain carries TRBV5-4 and TRBJ2-5; 8 nucleotides match TRBD2. The CDR3 covers 14 residues. CDR1 and CDR2 from the germline V gene are SGHNT and YYREEE (reference sequence). The ends lost 4 bases at V and 5 bases at J; junction bases unmatched: 7. The CDR3 loop is CASSGSGSGETQYF. In DNA, the CDR3 is TGTGCCAGCAGCGGGAGCGGGAGTGGCGAGACCCAGTACTTC.